Described below is a single TCR beta chain sequence and its context. The CDR3 has 15 residues. In germline, CDR1 is LGHNA, CDR2 YSLEER. V lost 0 bases to trimming and J lost 6 bases, with 15 bases between them. These data come from a study of cytomegalovirus exposure and HLA in healthy donors. Primers for the PCR totalled 60 Vbeta and 13 Jbeta. Clones were sequenced by immunoSEQ multiplex PCR, and TCRdb holds only the in-frame ones, with some missing. The data include about 150,000 clones; the top ten clones carry around 1.7%. The chain recombines TRBV4-3 with TRBJ2-7; D perhaps matches TRBD1 (6 bases). Sequencing was done on a sample of PBMCs. The source of this sequence is a woman in her fifties or sixties in good health and CMV-seronegative. This CDR3 reads CASSQEWGLIREQYF. The CDR3 DNA reads as TGCGCCAGCAGCCAAGAATGGGGGCTAATTCGCGAGCAGTACTTC.